Below, one TCR beta chain is given with its context. Sequence at one end of the junction differs from germline and may be a read error. This sample is part of a study of response to subunit inactivated influenza vaccine. CDR3 length: 12 amino acids. MiXCR, applied by TCRdb to the RT-PCR reads, yields one record per CDR3 protein. Here the sample spans more than 150,000 distinct CDR3 sequences, around 11% being singletons. This chain connects TRBV12-3 or TRBV12-4 to TRBJ1-2; no firm D call. The sequencing here drew on CD8+ T cells sorted from PBMCs, taken roughly 24 months after vaccination. The receptor's source is a man aged 45 to 75 who received an inactivated influenza vaccine. CDR3 DNA sequence: TGTGCCAGCAGTTTACTGATGGAGCATCGTCAATTC. It encodes CASSLLMEHRQF.